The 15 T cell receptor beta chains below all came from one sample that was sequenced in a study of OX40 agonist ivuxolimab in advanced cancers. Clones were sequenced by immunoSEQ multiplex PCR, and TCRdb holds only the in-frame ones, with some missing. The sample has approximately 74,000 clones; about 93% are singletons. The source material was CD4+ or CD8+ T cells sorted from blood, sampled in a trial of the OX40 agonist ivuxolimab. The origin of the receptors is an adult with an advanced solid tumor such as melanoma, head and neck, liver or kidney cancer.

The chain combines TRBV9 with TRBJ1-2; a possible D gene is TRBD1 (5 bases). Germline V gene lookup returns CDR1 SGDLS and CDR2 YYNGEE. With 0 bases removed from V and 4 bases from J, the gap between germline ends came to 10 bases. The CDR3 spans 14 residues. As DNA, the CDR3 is TGTGCCAGCAGCGTAGATGGGGGGACCTATGGCTACACCTTC. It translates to CASSVDGGTYGYTF.

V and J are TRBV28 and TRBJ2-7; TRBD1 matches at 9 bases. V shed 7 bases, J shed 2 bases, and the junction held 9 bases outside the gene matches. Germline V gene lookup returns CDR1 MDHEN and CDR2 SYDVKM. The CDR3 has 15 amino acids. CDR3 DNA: TGTGCCAGCAACTCTAGGAGACAGGGGGCCTACGAGCAGTACTTC. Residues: CASNSRRQGAYEQYF. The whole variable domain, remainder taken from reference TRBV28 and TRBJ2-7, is DVKVTQSSRYLVKRTGEKVFLECVQDMDHENMFWYRQDPGLGLRLIYFSYDVKMKEKGDIPEGYSVSREKKERFSLILESASTNQTSMYLCASNSRRQGAYEQYFGPGTRLTVT.

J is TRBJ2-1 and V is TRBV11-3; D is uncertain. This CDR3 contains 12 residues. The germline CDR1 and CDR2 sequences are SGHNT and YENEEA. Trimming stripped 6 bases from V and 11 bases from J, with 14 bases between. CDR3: CASSQGLTKQFF. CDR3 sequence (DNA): TGTGCCAGCAGTCAAGGTTTGACCAAGCAGTTCTTC.

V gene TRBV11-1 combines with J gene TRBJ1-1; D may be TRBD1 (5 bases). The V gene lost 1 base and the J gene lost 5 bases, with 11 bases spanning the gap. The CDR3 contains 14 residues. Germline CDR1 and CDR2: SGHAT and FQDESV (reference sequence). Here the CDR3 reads CASSLGQGWTEAFF. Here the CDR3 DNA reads TGTGCCAGCAGCTTAGGGCAGGGATGGACTGAAGCTTTCTTT.

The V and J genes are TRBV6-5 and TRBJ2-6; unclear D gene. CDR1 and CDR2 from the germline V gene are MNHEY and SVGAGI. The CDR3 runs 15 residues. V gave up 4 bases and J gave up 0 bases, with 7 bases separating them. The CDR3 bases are TGTGCCAGCAGTTCGGGTAGCTCTGGGGCCAACGTCCTGACTTTC. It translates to CASSSGSSGANVLTF.

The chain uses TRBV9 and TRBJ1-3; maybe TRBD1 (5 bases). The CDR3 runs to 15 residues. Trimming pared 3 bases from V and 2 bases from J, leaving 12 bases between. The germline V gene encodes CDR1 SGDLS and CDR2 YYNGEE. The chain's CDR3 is CASSGPGPAGNTIYF. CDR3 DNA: TGTGCCAGCAGCGGTCCGGGACCGGCTGGAAACACCATATATTTT. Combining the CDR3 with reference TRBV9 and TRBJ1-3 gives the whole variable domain DSGVTQTPKHLITATGQRVTLRCSPRSGDLSVYWYQQSLDQGLQFLIQYYNGEERAKGNILERFSAQQFPDLHSELNLSSLELGDSALYFCASSGPGPAGNTIYFGEGSWLTVV.

The CDR3 coding sequence is TGTGCCAGCAGCTCACTCAACGGGACGCTGACCTACGAGCAGTACTTC. Its translation is CASSSLNGTLTYEQYF. The V call is TRBV7-9, the J call TRBJ2-7; D is possibly TRBD1 or TRBD2 (5 bases each). Germline-derived CDR1 and CDR2 are SEHNR and FQNEAQ (reference sequence). Trimming pared 4 bases from V and 2 bases from J, leaving 18 bases between. The CDR3 runs to 16 residues.

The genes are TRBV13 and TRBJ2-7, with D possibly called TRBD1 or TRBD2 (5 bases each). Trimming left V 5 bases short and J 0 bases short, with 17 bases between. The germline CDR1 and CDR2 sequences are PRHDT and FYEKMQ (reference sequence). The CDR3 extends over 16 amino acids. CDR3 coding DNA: TGTGCCAGCAGCCCAGGGAACGTAGCGCCCTCCTACGAGCAGTACTTC. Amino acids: CASSPGNVAPSYEQYF.

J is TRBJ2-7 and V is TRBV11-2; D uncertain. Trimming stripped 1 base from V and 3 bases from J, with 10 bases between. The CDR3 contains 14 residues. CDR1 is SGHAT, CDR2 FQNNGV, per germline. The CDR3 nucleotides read TGTGCCAGCAGCTTAGGAGAATACCTCTACGAGCAGTACTTC. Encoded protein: CASSLGEYLYEQYF.

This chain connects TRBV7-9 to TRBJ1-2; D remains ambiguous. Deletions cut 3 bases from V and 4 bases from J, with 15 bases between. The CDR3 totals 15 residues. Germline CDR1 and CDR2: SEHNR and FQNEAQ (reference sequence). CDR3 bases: TGTGCCAGCAGCTTTTCGGACTCCCCCCGCTATGGCTACACCTTC. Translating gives CASSFSDSPRYGYTF.

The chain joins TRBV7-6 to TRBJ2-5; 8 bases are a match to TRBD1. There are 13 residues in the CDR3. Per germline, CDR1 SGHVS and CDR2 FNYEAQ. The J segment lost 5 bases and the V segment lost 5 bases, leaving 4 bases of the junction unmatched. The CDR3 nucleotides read TGTGCCAGCAGCGTTTACAGGGGGGAGACCCAGTACTTC. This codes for CASSVYRGETQYF.

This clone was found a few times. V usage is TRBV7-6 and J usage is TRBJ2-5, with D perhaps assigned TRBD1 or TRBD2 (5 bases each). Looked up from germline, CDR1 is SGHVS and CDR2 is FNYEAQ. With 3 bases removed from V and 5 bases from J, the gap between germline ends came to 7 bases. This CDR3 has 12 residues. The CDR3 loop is CASSFGDETQYF. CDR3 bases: TGTGCCAGCAGCTTTGGGGACGAGACCCAGTACTTC. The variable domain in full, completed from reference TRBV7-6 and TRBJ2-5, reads GAGVSQSPRYKVTKRGQDVALRCDPISGHVSLYWYRQALGQGPEFLTYFNYEAQQDKSGLPNDRFSAERPEGSISTLTIQRTEQRDSAMYRCASSFGDETQYFGPGTRLLVL.

This CDR3 reads CASSPIKGMTGGGYTF. For the CDR3, the DNA is TGTGCCAGCAGTCCCATTAAGGGCATGACAGGGGGCGGCTACACCTTC. The genes are TRBV27 and TRBJ1-2, with 10 bases fitting TRBD1. The J segment lost 8 bases and the V segment lost 5 bases, leaving 14 bases of the junction unmatched. This CDR3 comprises 16 residues. From germline, CDR1 is MNHEY and CDR2 SMNVEV (reference sequence).

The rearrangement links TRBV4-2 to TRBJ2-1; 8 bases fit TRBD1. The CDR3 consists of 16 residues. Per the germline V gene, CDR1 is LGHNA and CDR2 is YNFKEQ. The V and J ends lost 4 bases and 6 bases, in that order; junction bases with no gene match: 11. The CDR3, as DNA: TGTGCCAGCAGCCCCAGGACAGGGATGGGACCCAATGAGCAGTTCTTC. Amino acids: CASSPRTGMGPNEQFF.

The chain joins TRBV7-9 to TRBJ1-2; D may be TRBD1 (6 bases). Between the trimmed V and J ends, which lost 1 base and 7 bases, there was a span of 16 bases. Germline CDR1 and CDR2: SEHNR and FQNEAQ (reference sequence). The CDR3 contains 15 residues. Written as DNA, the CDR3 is TGTGCCAGCAGCTTAGTACAGGGCCCCTCGGCTGGCTACACCTTC. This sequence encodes CASSLVQGPSAGYTF. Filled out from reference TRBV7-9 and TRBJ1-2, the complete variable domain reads DTGVSQNPRHKITKRGQNVTFRCDPISEHNRLYWYRQTLGQGPEFLTYFQNEAQLEKSRLLSDRFSAERPKGSFSTLEIQRTEQGDSAMYLCASSLVQGPSAGYTFGSGTRLTVV.